This TCR beta chain emerged from a study of response to subunit inactivated influenza vaccine. TCRdb independently ran MiXCR on the RT-PCR reads; one entry per CDR3 protein. The sample consists of fewer than 750,000 distinct CDR3 sequences, 14% of them appearing once. Whole-study findings and limits: The authors offered the suggestion that each seasonal influenza vaccination recruits few new T cells.

This clonotype was counted only a few times. The antigen is unknown. The length of the CDR3 is 15 residues. Germline CDR1 is ENHRY and CDR2 is SYGVKD. V was pared by 5 bases and J by 0 bases, with 6 bases of the junction left unmatched. Sample: PBMCs from blood, taken 11 to 12 days after vaccination. The TCR was taken from a man in his fifties or sixties who received an inactivated influenza vaccine. V gene TRBV10-3 combines with J gene TRBJ1-1, with 7 bases fitting TRBD1. CDR3 residues: CAISPQGQLNTEAFF. In nucleotides, the CDR3 is TGTGCCATCAGTCCCCAGGGACAGTTGAACACTGAAGCTTTCTTT.